The 3 T cell receptor beta chains listed next were all sequenced from one sample in a study of blood T cell repertoires in COVID-19. Sequencing used immunoSEQ multiplex PCR; TCRdb keeps in-frame clones, though not all of them. This table has about 210,000 clones, almost 85% appearing once. Source material: peripheral blood. All receptors derive from an older woman with COVID-19, enrolled during active disease.

The rearrangement links TRBV21-1 to TRBJ1-2. TRBV21-1 is a known pseudogene. The CDR3 is 14 amino acids. The CDR3 here is CASSKAQGGFGYTF. Here the CDR3 DNA reads TGTGCCAGCAGCAAAGCCCAGGGAGGCTTTGGCTACACCTTC.

The rearrangement links TRBV7-6 to TRBJ1-1; unclear D gene. The ends were cut back, 0 bases at V and 4 bases at J, with 15 bases in the middle. Germline CDR1 and CDR2: SGHVS and FNYEAQ. CDR3 size: 16 residues. CDR3 sequence reads: CASSLAQSEGSTEAFF. The CDR3 nucleotides are TGTGCCAGCAGCTTAGCGCAAAGCGAAGGTAGCACTGAAGCTTTCTTT. Full variable domain (outside the CDR3, taken from reference TRBV7-6 and TRBJ1-1): GAGVSQSPRYKVTKRGQDVALRCDPISGHVSLYWYRQALGQGPEFLTYFNYEAQQDKSGLPNDRFSAERPEGSISTLTIQRTEQRDSAMYRCASSLAQSEGSTEAFFGQGTRLTVV.

The chain couples TRBV7-2 to TRBJ1-2; 7 bases map to TRBD1. CDR1 SGHTA and CDR2 FQGNSA come from the germline V gene. V shed 5 bases, J shed 2 bases, and the junction held 8 bases outside the gene matches. The CDR3 sequence is 15 residues long. The chain's CDR3 is CASSLQPGQNYGYTF. Written as DNA, the CDR3 is TGTGCCAGCAGCCTCCAACCGGGACAGAACTATGGCTACACCTTC. Full variable domain (outside the CDR3, taken from reference TRBV7-2 and TRBJ1-2): GAGVSQSPSNKVTEKGKDVELRCDPISGHTALYWYRQSLGQGLEFLIYFQGNSAPDKSGLPSDRFSAERTGGSVSTLTIQRTQQEDSAVYLCASSLQPGQNYGYTFGSGTRLTVV.